These 16 T cell receptor beta chains share one sample of origin, sequenced in a study of human T cells and chemical hapten exposure. TCRdb redid the calling of the RACE reads with MiXCR, one entry per CDR3 protein. The sample consists of 300,000 to 450,000 distinct CDR3 sequences, 4.5% to 5.5% of them appearing once. The time point: pre-sensitization, week 0. Specified treatment: therapeutic diphenylcyclopropenone sensitization with weekly scalp DPC. Sequencing used whole blood, obtained in connection with sensitization to the hapten diphenylcyclopropenone (DPC). The receptors derive from a woman aged 45-65 years with alopecia areata. Some clones in this sample may be carry-over from other donors' samples.

This clonotype was detected ten times or more. V and J are TRBV20-1 and TRBJ2-7, with D perhaps matching TRBD1 (6 bases). Trimming cost V 0 bases and J 7 bases, with 16 bases left between them. The CDR3 loop spans 14 amino acids. Germline CDR1 and CDR2: DFQATT and SNEGSKA (reference sequence). The DNA of the CDR3 is TGCAGTGCTAGAGATAGGACAGCGGCTGGGGAGCAGTACTTC. Its translation: CSARDRTAAGEQYF.

The chain is built from TRBV7-2 and TRBJ2-1; maybe TRBD1 (6 bases). Germline CDR1 and CDR2: SGHTA and FQGNSA. CDR3 length equals 16 residues. Trimming left V 5 bases short and J 2 bases short, with 16 bases between. This chain's CDR3 is CASSRAWGQAYNEQFF. CDR3 coding DNA: TGTGCCAGCAGCCGAGCTTGGGGGCAAGCCTACAATGAGCAGTTCTTC.

This clonotype has ten or more counts. The CDR3 protein is CASRRTGRNEQYF. The CDR3 nucleotides read TGTGCCAGCAGGAGGACAGGGCGTAACGAGCAGTACTTC. The chain is built from TRBV27 and TRBJ2-7, with 8 bases matching TRBD1. Germline assignment: CDR1 MNHEY and CDR2 SMNVEV (reference sequence). V shed 6 bases, J shed 5 bases, and the junction held 6 bases outside the gene matches. CDR3 size: 13 residues.

This clonotype showed up many times. The rearrangement links TRBV28 to TRBJ2-2; D gene ambiguous. The CDR3 length is 14 residues. Per the germline V gene, CDR1 is MDHEN and CDR2 is SYDVKM. The ends were cut back, 10 bases at V and 1 base at J, with 13 bases in the middle. DNA for the CDR3: TGTGCCACCATCGCGGACGGGAACACCGGGGAGCTGTTTTTT. Its translation: CATIADGNTGELFF.

V gene TRBV27 combines with J gene TRBJ1-1; D might be TRBD1 (6 bases). The CDR3 runs 14 residues. The germline CDR1 and CDR2 sequences are MNHEY and SMNVEV (reference sequence). With 0 bases removed from V and 1 base from J, the gap between germline ends came to 6 bases. The CDR3 sequence: CASSLSRGNTEAFF. Here the CDR3 DNA reads TGTGCCAGCAGTTTATCCAGGGGGAACACTGAAGCTTTCTTT.

J is TRBJ2-7 and V is TRBV2; 9 bases match TRBD1. V shed 8 bases and J 6 bases; nucleotides not matched to a gene: 8. Looked up from germline, CDR1 is SNHLY and CDR2 is FYNNEI. This CDR3 spans 13 amino acids. CDR3 coding DNA: TGTGCCAGCCTCGGGACAGGGTCCACCGAGCAGTACTTC. This encodes CASLGTGSTEQYF.

This clonotype was seen repeatedly, ten times or more. J is TRBJ1-1 and V is TRBV10-2, with TRBD1 as a possible D gene (6 bases). The CDR3 runs to 18 residues. V shed 7 bases and J shed 2 bases, with 26 bases lying between them. The germline V gene encodes CDR1 WSHSY and CDR2 SAAADI. In DNA, the CDR3 is TGCGCCAGCACCCTGAGGGGGGTGGCAGGGGATATAAACACTGAAGCTTTCTTT. Residues: CASTLRGVAGDINTEAFF.

This clonotype has ten or more counts. The V gene is TRBV5-8, the J gene TRBJ1-5, with 9 bases aligning to TRBD1. CDR3 length: 15 residues. Germline V gene lookup returns CDR1 SGHTS and CDR2 YDEGEE. With 3 bases clipped from V and 4 bases from J, the junction kept 5 bases outside the gene matches. In nucleotides, the CDR3 is TGTGCCAGCAGCTCAAGACAGGGGGTGAATCAGCCCCAGCATTTT. Amino acids: CASSSRQGVNQPQHF.

The J gene is TRBJ2-2, the V gene TRBV3-1; D is unresolved. CDR1 and CDR2 (germline): LGHDT, YNNKEL (reference sequence). V lost 2 bases and J lost 9, with 4 bases in between. The length of the CDR3 is 11 residues. In DNA form, the CDR3 reads TGTGCCAGCAGCCAATCCTGGGAGCTGTTTTTT. It codes for CASSQSWELFF.

This clonotype occurred many times. The J gene is TRBJ2-5, the V gene TRBV27; TRBD2 agrees at 8 bases. The CDR3 covers 14 residues. The ends lost 6 bases at V and 1 base at J; junction bases unmatched: 4. The germline V gene has CDR1 MNHEY and CDR2 SMNVEV (reference sequence). CDR3 DNA sequence: TGTGCCAGCAGCTTTAGCGGGATCCAAGAGACCCAGTACTTC. Its protein product is CASSFSGIQETQYF.

CDR3 loop: CSVDRFQAFF. CDR3 bases: TGCAGCGTTGACAGGTTCCAAGCTTTCTTT. The rearrangement links TRBV29-1 to TRBJ1-1; the D is unclear. Germline assignment: CDR1 SQVTM and CDR2 ANQGSEA. V was shortened by 3 bases and J by 9 bases, with 8 bases between the two germline ends. CDR3 length equals 10 residues.

This clonotype was observed many times. The chain carries TRBV7-2 and TRBJ2-1; D unclear. The CDR3 length is 15 residues. V shed 5 bases and J shed 7 bases, with 18 bases lying between them. Germline V gene lookup returns CDR1 SGHTA and CDR2 FQGNSA. Written as DNA, the CDR3 is TGTGCCAGCAGCCCCTACCCTGGGGAATATAATGAGCAGTTCTTC. Protein sequence: CASSPYPGEYNEQFF.

The chain has TRBV27 and TRBJ2-3; 9 bases match TRBD1. Losses at the gene ends were 8 bases for V and 5 bases for J; bases not matched to a gene: 8. The CDR3 covers 14 residues. Germline CDR1 and CDR2: MNHEY and SMNVEV (reference sequence). In nucleotides, the CDR3 is TGTGCCAGCTGTACAGGGGGCACTAAAGATACGCAGTATTTT. Translating it yields CASCTGGTKDTQYF.

This clonotype has at least ten counts. The V and J genes are TRBV5-1 and TRBJ2-1; 10 bases fit TRBD2. Germline CDR1 is SGHRS and CDR2 is YFSETQ. The CDR3 sequence is 17 residues long. The junction had 9 bases not matched to a gene; V was cut back by 2 bases and J by 4 bases. DNA for the CDR3: TGCGCCAGCAGCTTTATGTCTAGCGGGAGTTCATACAATGAGCAGTTCTTC. It codes for CASSFMSSGSSYNEQFF.

This clonotype was counted a few times. The chain carries TRBV20-1 and TRBJ1-1; D is unclear. This CDR3 has 14 residues. V was cut by 3 bases and J by 1 base, with 12 bases left in between. Germline loops: CDR1 DFQATT, CDR2 SNEGSKA (reference sequence). CDR3 loop: CSASRGAANTEAFF. The CDR3 DNA reads as TGCAGTGCTAGTCGGGGTGCAGCGAACACTGAAGCTTTCTTT.

This clonotype has ten or more counts. The chain joins TRBV7-2 to TRBJ2-2, with D possibly matching TRBD1 (5 bases). V lost 5 bases to trimming and J lost 7 bases, with 11 bases between them. The germline V gene has CDR1 SGHTA and CDR2 FQGNSA. The CDR3 runs to 13 residues. CDR3 DNA sequence: TGTGCCAGCAGCCTCAGGGTACGCGGGGAGCTGTTTTTT. This sequence encodes CASSLRVRGELFF.